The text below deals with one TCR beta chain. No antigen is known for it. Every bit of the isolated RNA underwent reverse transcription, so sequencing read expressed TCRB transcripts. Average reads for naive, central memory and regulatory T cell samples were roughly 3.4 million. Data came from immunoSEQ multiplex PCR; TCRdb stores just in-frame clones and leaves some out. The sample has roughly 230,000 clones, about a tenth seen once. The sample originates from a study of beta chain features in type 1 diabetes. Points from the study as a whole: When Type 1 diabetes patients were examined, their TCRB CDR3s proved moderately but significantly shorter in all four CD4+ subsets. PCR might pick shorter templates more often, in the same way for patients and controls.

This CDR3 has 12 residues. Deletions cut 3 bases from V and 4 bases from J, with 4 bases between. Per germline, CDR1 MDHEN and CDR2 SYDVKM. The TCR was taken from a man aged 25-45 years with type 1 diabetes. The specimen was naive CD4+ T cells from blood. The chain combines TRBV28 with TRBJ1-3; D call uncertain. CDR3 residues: CASSFQGNTIYF. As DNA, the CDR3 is TGTGCCAGCAGTTTTCAGGGAAACACCATATATTTT. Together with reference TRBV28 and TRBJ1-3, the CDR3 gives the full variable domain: DVKVTQSSRYLVKRTGEKVFLECVQDMDHENMFWYRQDPGLGLRLIYFSYDVKMKEKGDIPEGYSVSREKKERFSLILESASTNQTSMYLCASSFQGNTIYFGEGSWLTVV.